These 11 T cell receptor beta chains came from one sample sequenced in a study of cytomegalovirus exposure and HLA in healthy donors. PCR employed 60 Vbeta and 13 Jbeta primers. Measured with immunoSEQ multiplex PCR; TCRdb has only the in-frame clones, and not every one. The repertoire holds about 87,000 clones, with less than 80% as singletons. Source material: PBMCs. Every receptor here comes from a man aged 25-45 years in good health and CMV-seropositive.

The chain links TRBV28 to TRBJ1-2, with a tentative D call TRBD1 (5 bases). V lost 2 bases to trimming and J lost 6 bases, with 13 bases between them. Germline CDR1 is MDHEN and CDR2 is SYDVKM. The CDR3 has 14 residues. The CDR3 region is CASSLQGKVHGYTF. In DNA, the CDR3 is TGTGCCAGCAGTTTACAGGGAAAGGTGCATGGCTACACCTTC.

V gene TRBV4-1 combines with J gene TRBJ1-5; D remains unclear. Trimming stripped 3 bases from V and 2 bases from J, with 11 bases between. This CDR3 contains 15 residues. Germline CDR1 MGHRA, CDR2 YSYEKL. CDR3 nucleotide sequence: TGCGCCAGCAGCCACCTAATAGATGGCAATCAGCCCCAGCATTTT. Protein sequence: CASSHLIDGNQPQHF.

With respect to this clone: The junction differs from germline at one of its ends, possibly a read error. This chain joins TRBV27 and TRBJ1-1, with D unclear. Germline CDR1 is MNHEY and CDR2 is SMNVEV (reference sequence). The length of the CDR3 is 13 residues. This CDR3 is CASSLAGNPEAFF. CDR3 sequence (DNA): TGTGCCAGCAGTTTAGCGGGGAACCCTGAAGCTTTCTTT.

The chain joins TRBV19 to TRBJ1-6, with 8 bases fitting TRBD1. Trimming removed 10 bases from V and 7 bases from J; junction bases left unmatched: 3. Germline V CDR1 and CDR2: LNHDA, SQIVND (reference sequence). The CDR3 spans 12 residues. CDR3 protein: CATRQGNSPLHF. CDR3 bases: TGTGCCACCAGACAGGGGAATTCACCCCTCCACTTT.

This clone was picked up a small number of times. V usage is TRBV7-3 and J usage is TRBJ2-2; maybe TRBD2 (5 bases). This CDR3 has 15 residues. V was cut by 0 bases and J by 0 bases, with 5 bases left in between. Germline V gene sequence: CDR1 SGHTA, CDR2 FQGTGA. CDR3 sequence: CASSLTLANTGELFF. CDR3 in DNA: TGTGCCAGCAGCTTAACACTAGCGAACACCGGGGAGCTGTTTTTT.

This clone was counted between two and nine times. The rearrangement links TRBV27 to TRBJ1-2; D might be TRBD1 (5 bases). CDR1 and CDR2 from the germline V gene are MNHEY and SMNVEV (reference sequence). The CDR3 spans 14 residues. Trimming shortened V by 5 bases and J by 0 bases, and 10 bases separated the two germline ends. CDR3 coding DNA: TGTGCCAGCAGTCCCCCGGGGGCTAACTATGGCTACACCTTC. Its translation is CASSPPGANYGYTF.

There are a few counts of this clone. V usage is TRBV2 and J usage is TRBJ2-3, with 12 bases lining up with TRBD2. Per the germline V gene, CDR1 is SNHLY and CDR2 is FYNNEI. Unmatched junction bases numbered 8, after V lost 6 bases and J lost 4 bases. There are 16 residues in the CDR3. DNA for the CDR3: TGTGCCAGCAGGGCTAGCGGGAGGGCCGGGGCAGATACGCAGTATTTT. Translation: CASRASGRAGADTQYF.

A single count supports this clone. J is TRBJ2-3 and V is TRBV4-2; weak D call: TRBD2 (5 bases). The CDR3 is made up of 15 amino acids. The germline V gene has CDR1 LGHNA and CDR2 YNFKEQ. Trimming cost V 0 bases and J 4 bases, with 11 bases left between them. The CDR3, as DNA: TGTGCCAGCAGCCAAGATCTGAGGGTCGCAGATACGCAGTATTTT. Its translation is CASSQDLRVADTQYF.

The chain uses TRBV9 and TRBJ2-1; 13 bases align to TRBD2. Germline CDR1 SGDLS, CDR2 YYNGEE. V was clipped by 0 bases and J by 15 bases; unmatched bases: 9. The CDR3 extends over 15 amino acids. The chain's CDR3 is CASSVEDTSGRALFF. The DNA for the CDR3 is TGTGCCAGCAGCGTAGAGGATACTAGCGGGAGGGCTCTGTTCTTC.

This clone was detected a few times. J is TRBJ1-1 and V is TRBV2, with 7 bases identical to TRBD1. V trimming: 6 bases; J trimming: 5 bases; junction bases outside the gene matches: 9. Per germline, CDR1 SNHLY and CDR2 FYNNEI. CDR3 length equals 14 residues. The CDR3 is CASRGRQGGTEAFF. The CDR3 DNA is TGTGCCAGCAGGGGTAGACAGGGAGGAACTGAAGCTTTCTTT.

This clone was counted only a few times. The gene calls are TRBV15 and TRBJ1-5; D is undetermined. This CDR3 has 14 residues. Trimming took 3 bases from V and 6 from J, leaving 12 bases between them. Germline V gene sequence: CDR1 LNHNV, CDR2 YYDKDF (reference sequence). The CDR3 sequence is CATSRVKAGQPQHF. The CDR3 nucleotides read TGTGCCACCAGCAGGGTTAAGGCGGGTCAGCCCCAGCATTTT.